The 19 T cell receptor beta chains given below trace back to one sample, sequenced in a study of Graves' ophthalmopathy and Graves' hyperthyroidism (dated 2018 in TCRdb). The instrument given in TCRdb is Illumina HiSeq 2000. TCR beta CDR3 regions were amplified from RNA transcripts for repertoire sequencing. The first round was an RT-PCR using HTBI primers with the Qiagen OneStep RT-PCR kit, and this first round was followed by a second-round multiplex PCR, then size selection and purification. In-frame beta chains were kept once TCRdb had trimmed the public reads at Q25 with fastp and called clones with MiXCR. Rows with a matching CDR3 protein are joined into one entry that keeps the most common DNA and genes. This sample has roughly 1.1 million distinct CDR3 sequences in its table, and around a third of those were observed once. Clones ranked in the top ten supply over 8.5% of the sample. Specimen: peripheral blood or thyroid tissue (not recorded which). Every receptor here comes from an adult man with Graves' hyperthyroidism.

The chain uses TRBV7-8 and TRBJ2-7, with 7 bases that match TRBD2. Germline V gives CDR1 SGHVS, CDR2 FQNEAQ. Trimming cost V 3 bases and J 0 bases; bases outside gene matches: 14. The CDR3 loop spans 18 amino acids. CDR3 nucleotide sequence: TGTGCCAGCAGCTTTCTGAGACTAGCAGAACCAAGCTCCTACGAGCAGTACTTC. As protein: CASSFLRLAEPSSYEQYF.

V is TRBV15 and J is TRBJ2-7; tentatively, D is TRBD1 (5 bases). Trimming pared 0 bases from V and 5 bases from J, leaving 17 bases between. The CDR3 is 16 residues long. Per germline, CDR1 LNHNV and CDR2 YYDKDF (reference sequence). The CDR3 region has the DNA TGTGCCACCAGCAGAGAGGGGCCAGGTATTATCGACGAGCAGTACTTC. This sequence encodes CATSREGPGIIDEQYF.

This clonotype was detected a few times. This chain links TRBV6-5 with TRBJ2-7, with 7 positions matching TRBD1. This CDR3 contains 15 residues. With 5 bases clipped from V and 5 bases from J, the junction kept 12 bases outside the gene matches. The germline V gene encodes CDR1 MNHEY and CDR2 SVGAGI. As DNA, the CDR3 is TGTGCCAGCAGTGTGACAGGGAGATCGCCCCACGAGCAGTACTTC. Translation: CASSVTGRSPHEQYF.

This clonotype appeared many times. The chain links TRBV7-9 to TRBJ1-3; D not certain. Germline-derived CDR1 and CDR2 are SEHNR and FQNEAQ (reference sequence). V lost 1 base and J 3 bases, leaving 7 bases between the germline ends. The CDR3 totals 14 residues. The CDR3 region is CASSLDSIGNTIYF. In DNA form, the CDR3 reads TGTGCCAGCAGCTTAGACAGCATTGGAAACACCATATATTTT.

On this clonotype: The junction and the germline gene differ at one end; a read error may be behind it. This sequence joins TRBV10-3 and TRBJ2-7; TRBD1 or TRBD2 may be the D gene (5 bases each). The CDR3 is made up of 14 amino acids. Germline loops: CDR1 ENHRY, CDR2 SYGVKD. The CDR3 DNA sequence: TGTGCCAGCAGTTTAGAGGGGATCGGCTACGGGCAGTACTTC. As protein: CASSLEGIGYGQYF.

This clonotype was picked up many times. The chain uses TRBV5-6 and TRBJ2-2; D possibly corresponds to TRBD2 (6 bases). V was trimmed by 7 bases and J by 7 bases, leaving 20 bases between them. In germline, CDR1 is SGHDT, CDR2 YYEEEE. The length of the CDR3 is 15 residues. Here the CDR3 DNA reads TGTGCCAGCTACCGGGGGACGGCGCTGGTCGGGGAGCTGTTTTTT. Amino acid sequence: CASYRGTALVGELFF.

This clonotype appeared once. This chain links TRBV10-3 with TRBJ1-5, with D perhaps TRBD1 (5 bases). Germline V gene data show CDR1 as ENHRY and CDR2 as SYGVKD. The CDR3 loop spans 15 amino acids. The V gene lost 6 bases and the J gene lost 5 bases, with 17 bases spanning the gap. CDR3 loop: CAIRRLDSLDQPQHF. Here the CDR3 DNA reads TGTGCCATCAGACGTCTCGACAGTCTCGATCAGCCCCAGCATTTT.

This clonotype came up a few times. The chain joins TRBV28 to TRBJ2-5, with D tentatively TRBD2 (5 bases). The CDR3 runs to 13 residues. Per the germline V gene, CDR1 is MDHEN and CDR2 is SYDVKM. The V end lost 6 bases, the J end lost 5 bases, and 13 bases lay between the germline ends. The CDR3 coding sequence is TGTGCCAGCAGAATGGGAGCTGAGGAGACCCAGTACTTC. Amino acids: CASRMGAEETQYF.

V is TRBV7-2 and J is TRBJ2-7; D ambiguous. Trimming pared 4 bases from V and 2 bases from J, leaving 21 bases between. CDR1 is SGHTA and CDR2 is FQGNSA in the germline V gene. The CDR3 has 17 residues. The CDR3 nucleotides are TGTGCCAGCAGCTATACAATTTTGGGGAACCGCGCCTACGAGCAGTACTTC. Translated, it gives CASSYTILGNRAYEQYF.

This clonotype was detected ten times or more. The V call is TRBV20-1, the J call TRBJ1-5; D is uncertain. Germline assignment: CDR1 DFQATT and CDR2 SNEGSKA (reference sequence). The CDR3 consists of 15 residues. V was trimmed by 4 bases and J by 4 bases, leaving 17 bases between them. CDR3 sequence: CSAISHDRRNQPQHF. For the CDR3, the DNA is TGCAGTGCTATATCTCACGACCGAAGGAATCAGCCCCAGCATTTT.

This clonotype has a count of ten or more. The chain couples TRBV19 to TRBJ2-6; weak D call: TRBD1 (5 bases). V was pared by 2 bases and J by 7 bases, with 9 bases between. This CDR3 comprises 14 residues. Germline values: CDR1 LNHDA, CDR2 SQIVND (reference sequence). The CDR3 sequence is CASSIQDSANVLTF. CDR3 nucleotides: TGTGCCAGTAGTATACAAGACAGTGCCAACGTCCTGACTTTC. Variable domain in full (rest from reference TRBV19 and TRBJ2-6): DGGITQSPKYLFRKEGQNVTLSCEQNLNHDAMYWYRQDPGQGLRLIYYSQIVNDFQKGDIAEGYSVSREKKESFPLTVTSAQKNPTAFYLCASSIQDSANVLTFGAGSRLTVL.

The CDR3 loop reads CSLSSGQSYEQYF. The CDR3 coding sequence is TGCAGCTTGTCTAGCGGGCAATCCTACGAGCAGTACTTC. The rearrangement joins TRBV29-1 to TRBJ2-7, with TRBD2 matching over 8 bases. V dropped 8 bases and J dropped 1; count of bases not matched to a gene: 7. Germline CDR1 SQVTM, CDR2 ANQGSEA. CDR3 length: 13 residues.

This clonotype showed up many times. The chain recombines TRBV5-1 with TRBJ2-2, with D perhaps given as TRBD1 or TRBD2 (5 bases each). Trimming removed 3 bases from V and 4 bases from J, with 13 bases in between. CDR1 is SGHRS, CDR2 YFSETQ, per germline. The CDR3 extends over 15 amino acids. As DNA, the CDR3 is TGCGCCAGCAGCTCGGGGACCGGAGTCACCGGGGAGCTGTTTTTT. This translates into CASSSGTGVTGELFF.

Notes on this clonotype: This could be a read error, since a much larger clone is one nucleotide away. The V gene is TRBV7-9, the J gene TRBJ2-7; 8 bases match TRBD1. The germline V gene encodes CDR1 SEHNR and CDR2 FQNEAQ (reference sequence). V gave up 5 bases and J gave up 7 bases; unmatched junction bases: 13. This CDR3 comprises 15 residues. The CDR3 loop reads CASSHRDRPEWEQYF. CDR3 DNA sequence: TGTGCCAGCAGCCACCGGGACAGGCCCGAATGGGAGCAGTACTTC.

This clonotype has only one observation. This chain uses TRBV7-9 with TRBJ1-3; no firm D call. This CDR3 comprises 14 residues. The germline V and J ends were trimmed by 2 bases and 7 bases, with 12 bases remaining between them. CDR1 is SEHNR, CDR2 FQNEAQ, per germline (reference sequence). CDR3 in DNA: TGTGCCAGCAGCTTATTCCCAGCGGGGAACACCATATATTTT. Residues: CASSLFPAGNTIYF.

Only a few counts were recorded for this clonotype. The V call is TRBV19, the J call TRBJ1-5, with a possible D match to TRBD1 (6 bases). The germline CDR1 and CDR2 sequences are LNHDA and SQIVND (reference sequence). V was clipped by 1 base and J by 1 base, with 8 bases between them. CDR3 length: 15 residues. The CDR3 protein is CASSIVGTSNQPQHF. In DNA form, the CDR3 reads TGTGCCAGTAGTATAGTTGGGACAAGCAATCAGCCCCAGCATTTT. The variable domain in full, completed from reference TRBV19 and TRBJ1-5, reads DGGITQSPKYLFRKEGQNVTLSCEQNLNHDAMYWYRQDPGQGLRLIYYSQIVNDFQKGDIAEGYSVSREKKESFPLTVTSAQKNPTAFYLCASSIVGTSNQPQHFGDGTRLSIL.

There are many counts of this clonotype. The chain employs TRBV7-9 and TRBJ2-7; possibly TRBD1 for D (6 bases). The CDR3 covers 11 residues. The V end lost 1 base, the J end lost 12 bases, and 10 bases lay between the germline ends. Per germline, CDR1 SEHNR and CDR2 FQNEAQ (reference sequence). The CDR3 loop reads CASSLVGQLYF. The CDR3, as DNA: TGTGCCAGCAGCTTAGTGGGACAACTGTACTTC.

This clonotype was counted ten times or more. CDR3 sequence reads: CASSLVVSGSQIPSYEQYF. CDR3 coding DNA: TGTGCCAGCAGCTTAGTAGTCTCGGGGTCGCAAATCCCCTCCTACGAGCAGTACTTC. The V call is TRBV7-6, the J call TRBJ2-7; TRBD2 might be the D (5 bases). V was trimmed by 1 base and J by 0 bases, leaving 22 bases between them. Germline V gene lookup returns CDR1 SGHVS and CDR2 FNYEAQ. This CDR3 is 19 amino acids long. The full variable domain, rest sourced from reference TRBV7-6 and TRBJ2-7, is GAGVSQSPRYKVTKRGQDVALRCDPISGHVSLYWYRQALGQGPEFLTYFNYEAQQDKSGLPNDRFSAERPEGSISTLTIQRTEQRDSAMYRCASSLVVSGSQIPSYEQYFGPGTRLTVT.

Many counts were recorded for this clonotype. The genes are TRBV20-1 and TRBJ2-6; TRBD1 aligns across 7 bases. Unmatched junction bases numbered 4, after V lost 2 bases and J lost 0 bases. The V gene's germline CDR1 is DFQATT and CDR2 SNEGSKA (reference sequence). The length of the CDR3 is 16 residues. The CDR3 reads CSARSGQNSGANVLTF. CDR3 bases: TGCAGTGCTAGATCGGGACAGAACTCTGGGGCCAACGTCCTGACTTTC.